This TCR beta chain was identified in a study of T cell repertoires in cytomegalovirus infection. Turning to the study itself: Selection of CMV epitopes for the study included recently identified HLA-C-restricted and well-studied HLA-B-restricted ones.

Overall study results and limits: There were HLA-C-restricted CMV-specific TCR beta clonotypes dominating the ex vivo response.

About this clonotype itself: What it binds is not known.

TCRdb redid the calling of the reads with MiXCR, one entry per CDR3 protein. The repertoire holds 680,000 or so distinct CDR3 sequences, with roughly 30% as singletons. V was cut by 8 bases and J by 8 bases, with 21 bases left in between. The CDR3 is 14 amino acids. Germline V gives CDR1 MDHEN, CDR2 SYDVKM. Here the sequenced sample was cultured PBMCs, taken from culture after CMV antigen stimulation. This TCR was sampled from a human donor in good health (CMV status not recorded). Some clones in this sample may be carry-over from other donors' samples. The chain recombines TRBV28 with TRBJ1-2; no reliable D call. As DNA, the CDR3 is TGTGCCAGCCTGACCACCGGGAATCATCGAGGCTACACCTTC. The encoded protein is CASLTTGNHRGYTF.